This entry concerns a single TCR beta chain. The data belong to a study of blood T cell repertoires in COVID-19. The CDR3 extends over 15 amino acids. CDR1 KGHSH and CDR2 LQKENI come from the germline V gene. Unmatched junction bases numbered 2, after V lost 2 bases and J lost 2 bases. Per the study methods: Nucleated cell counts were estimated from reference gene primer amplification. TCRdb keeps only in-frame clones here, not all; method: immunoSEQ multiplex PCR. Clone size and the V and J calls come from that table; the DNA yielded D and trimming. The data contain roughly 180,000 clones, 80% to 90% of them singletons.

This sequence joins TRBV18 and TRBJ2-3; 9 bases align to TRBD1. The source is a man between 65 and 79 years old with active or convalescent COVID-19. What was sequenced was peripheral blood. DNA of the CDR3: TGTGCCAGCTCACCAGGACAGGGGATCACAGATACGCAGTATTTT. Its protein is CASSPGQGITDTQYF.